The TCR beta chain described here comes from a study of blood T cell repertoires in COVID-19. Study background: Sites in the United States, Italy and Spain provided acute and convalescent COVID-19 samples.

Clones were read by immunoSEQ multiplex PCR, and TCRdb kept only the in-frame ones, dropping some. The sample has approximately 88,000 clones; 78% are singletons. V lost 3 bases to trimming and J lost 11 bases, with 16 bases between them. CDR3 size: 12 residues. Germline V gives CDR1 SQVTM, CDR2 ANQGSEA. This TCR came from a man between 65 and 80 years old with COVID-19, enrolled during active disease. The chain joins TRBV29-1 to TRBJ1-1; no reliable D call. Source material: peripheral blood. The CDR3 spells CSVDQNRGRAFF. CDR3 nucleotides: TGCAGCGTTGATCAGAATCGGGGTCGGGCTTTCTTT.